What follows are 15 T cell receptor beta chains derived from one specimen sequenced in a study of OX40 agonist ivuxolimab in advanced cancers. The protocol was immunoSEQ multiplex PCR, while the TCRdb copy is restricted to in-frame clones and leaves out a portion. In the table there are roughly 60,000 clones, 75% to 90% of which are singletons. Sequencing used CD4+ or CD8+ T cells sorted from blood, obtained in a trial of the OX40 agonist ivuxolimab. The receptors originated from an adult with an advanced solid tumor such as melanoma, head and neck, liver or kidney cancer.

The CDR3 DNA reads as TGTGCCAGCAGTTTATCAGGAAAGAGGAACACTGAAGCTTTCTTT. It translates to CASSLSGKRNTEAFF. The chain links TRBV28 to TRBJ1-1; D call uncertain. The germline V and J ends were trimmed by 1 base and 1 base, with 10 bases remaining between them. Germline V gives CDR1 MDHEN, CDR2 SYDVKM. The CDR3 spans 15 residues.

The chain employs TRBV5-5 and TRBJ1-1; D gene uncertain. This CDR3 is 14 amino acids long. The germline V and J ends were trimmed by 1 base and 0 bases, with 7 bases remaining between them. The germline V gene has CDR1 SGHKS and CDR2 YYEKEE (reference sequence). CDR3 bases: TGTGCCAGCAGCTTGCTCAGCTTGAACACTGAAGCTTTCTTT. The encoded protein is CASSLLSLNTEAFF.

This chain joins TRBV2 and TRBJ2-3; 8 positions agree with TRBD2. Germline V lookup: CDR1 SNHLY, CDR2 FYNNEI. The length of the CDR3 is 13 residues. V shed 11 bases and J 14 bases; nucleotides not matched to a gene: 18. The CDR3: CAGTRSPAGPLYF. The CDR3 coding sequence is TGTGCCGGGACTAGGTCGCCAGCGGGGCCTCTGTATTTT.

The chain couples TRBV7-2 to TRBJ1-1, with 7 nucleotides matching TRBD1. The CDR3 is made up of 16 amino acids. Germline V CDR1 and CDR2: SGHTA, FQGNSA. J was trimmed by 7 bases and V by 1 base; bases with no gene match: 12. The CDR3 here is CASSLVGGGFISEAFF. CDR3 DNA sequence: TGTGCCAGCAGCTTAGTAGGGGGCGGTTTTATTAGTGAAGCTTTCTTT.

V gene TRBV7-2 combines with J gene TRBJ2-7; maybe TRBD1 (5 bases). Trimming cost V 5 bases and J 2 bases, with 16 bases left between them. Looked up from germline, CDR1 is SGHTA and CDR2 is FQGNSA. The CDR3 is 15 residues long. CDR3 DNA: TGTGCCAGCAGCCCTGGCAGGGCCGCCACCTACGAGCAGTACTTC. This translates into CASSPGRAATYEQYF.

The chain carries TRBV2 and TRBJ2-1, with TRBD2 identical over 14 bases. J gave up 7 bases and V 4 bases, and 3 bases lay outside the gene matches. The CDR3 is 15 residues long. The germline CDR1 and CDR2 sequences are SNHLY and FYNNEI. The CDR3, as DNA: TGTGCCAGCAGTGGGACTAGCGGGAGGATGAATGAGCAGTTCTTC. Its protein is CASSGTSGRMNEQFF.

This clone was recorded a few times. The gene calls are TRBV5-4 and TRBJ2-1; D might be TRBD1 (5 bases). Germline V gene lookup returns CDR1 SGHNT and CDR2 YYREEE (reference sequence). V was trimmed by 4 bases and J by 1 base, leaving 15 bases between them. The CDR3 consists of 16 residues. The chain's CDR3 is CASSHRKGPSYNEQFF. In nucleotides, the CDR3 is TGTGCCAGCAGCCACCGGAAGGGGCCATCCTACAATGAGCAGTTCTTC.

DNA of the CDR3: TGCGCCAGCAGCTTGGATGGAGCAGGCGGAAACACCATATATTTT. Residues: CASSLDGAGGNTIYF. This rearrangement joins TRBV5-1 to TRBJ1-3; no firm D call. The germline V and J ends were trimmed by 0 bases and 4 bases, with 11 bases remaining between them. There are 15 residues in the CDR3. CDR1 and CDR2 from the germline V gene are SGHRS and YFSETQ.

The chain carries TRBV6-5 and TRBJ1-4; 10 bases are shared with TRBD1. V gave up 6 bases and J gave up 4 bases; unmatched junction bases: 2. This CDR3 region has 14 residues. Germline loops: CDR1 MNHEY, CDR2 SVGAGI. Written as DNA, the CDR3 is TGTGCCAGCAGGAGGACAGGGGGTAATGAAAAACTGTTTTTT. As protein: CASRRTGGNEKLFF.

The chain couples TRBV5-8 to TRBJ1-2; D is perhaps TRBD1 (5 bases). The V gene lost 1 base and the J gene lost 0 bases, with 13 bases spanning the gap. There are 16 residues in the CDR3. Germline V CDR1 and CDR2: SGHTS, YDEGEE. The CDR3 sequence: CASSLQGIGTNYGYTF. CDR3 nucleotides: TGTGCCAGCAGCTTGCAGGGTATAGGGACTAACTATGGCTACACCTTC.

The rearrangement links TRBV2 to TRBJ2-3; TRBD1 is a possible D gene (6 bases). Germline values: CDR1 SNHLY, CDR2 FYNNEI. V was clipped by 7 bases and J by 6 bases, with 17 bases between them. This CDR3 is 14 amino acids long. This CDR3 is CASTAGTRGDTQYF. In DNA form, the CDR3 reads TGTGCCAGCACCGCCGGGACAAGAGGGGATACGCAGTATTTT.

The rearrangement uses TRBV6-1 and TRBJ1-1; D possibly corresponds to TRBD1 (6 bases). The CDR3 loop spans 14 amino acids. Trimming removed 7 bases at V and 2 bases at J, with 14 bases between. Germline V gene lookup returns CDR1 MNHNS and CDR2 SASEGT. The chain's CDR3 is CASTEGGLNTEAFF. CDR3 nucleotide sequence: TGTGCCAGCACCGAGGGGGGTCTAAACACTGAAGCTTTCTTT.

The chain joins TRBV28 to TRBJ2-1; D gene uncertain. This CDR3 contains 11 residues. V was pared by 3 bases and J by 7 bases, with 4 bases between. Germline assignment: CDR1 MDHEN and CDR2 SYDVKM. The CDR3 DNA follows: TGTGCCAGCAGTTTTAAAAATGAGCAGTTCTTC. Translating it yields CASSFKNEQFF. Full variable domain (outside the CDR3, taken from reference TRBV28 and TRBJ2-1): DVKVTQSSRYLVKRTGEKVFLECVQDMDHENMFWYRQDPGLGLRLIYFSYDVKMKEKGDIPEGYSVSREKKERFSLILESASTNQTSMYLCASSFKNEQFFGPGTRLTVL.

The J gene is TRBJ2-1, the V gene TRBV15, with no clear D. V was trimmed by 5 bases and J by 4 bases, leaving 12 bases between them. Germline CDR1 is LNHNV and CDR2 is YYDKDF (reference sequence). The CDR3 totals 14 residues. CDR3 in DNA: TGTGCCACCAGCCCCCGCGCAGAGTACAATGAGCAGTTCTTC. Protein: CATSPRAEYNEQFF.

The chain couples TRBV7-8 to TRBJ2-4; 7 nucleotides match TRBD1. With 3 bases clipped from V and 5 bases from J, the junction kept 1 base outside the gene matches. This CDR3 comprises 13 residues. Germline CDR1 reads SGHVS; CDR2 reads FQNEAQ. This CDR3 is CASSFDRENIQYF. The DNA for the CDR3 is TGTGCCAGCAGCTTCGACAGGGAAAACATTCAGTACTTC.